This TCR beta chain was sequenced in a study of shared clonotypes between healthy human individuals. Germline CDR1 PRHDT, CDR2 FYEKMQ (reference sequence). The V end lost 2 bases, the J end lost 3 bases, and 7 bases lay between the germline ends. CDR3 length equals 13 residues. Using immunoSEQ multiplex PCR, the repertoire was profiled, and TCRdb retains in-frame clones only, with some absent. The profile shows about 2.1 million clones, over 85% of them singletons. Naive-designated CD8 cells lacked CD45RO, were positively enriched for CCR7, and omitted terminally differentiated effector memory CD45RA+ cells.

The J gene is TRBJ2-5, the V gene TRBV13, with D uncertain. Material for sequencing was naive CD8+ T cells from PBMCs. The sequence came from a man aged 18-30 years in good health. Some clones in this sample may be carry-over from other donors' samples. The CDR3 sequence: CASSLWKKETQYF. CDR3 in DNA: TGTGCCAGCAGCTTATGGAAAAAAGAGACCCAGTACTTC.